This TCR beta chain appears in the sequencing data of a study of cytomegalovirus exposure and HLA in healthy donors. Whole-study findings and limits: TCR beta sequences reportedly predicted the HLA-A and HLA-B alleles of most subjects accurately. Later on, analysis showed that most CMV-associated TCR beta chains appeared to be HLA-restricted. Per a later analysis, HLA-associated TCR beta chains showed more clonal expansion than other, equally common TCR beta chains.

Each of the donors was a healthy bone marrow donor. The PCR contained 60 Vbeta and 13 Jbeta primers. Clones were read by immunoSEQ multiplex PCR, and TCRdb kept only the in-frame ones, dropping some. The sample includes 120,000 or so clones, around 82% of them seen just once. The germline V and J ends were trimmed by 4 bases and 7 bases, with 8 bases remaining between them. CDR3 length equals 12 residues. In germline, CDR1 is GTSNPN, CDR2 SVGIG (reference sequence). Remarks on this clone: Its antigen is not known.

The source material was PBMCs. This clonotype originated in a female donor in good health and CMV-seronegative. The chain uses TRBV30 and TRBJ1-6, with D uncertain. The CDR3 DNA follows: TGTGCCTGGACCCTGAGAAATTCACCCCTCCACTTT. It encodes CAWTLRNSPLHF.